Presented here are 8 T cell receptor beta chains from one specimen sequenced in a study of identical twins. Each CDR3 protein gets one entry after TCRdb re-called the 5' RACE reads with MiXCR. The repertoire holds 450,000 or so distinct CDR3 sequences, with over 12% as singletons. A further study also used this sample, focusing on yellow fever vaccine responses in identical twins.

The sample was CD4+ T cells sorted from blood. The receptors originated from a woman aged 18 to 35 in good health.

The rearrangement joins TRBV6-5 to TRBJ2-1, with D perhaps given as TRBD1 or TRBD2 (7 bases each). Germline-derived CDR1 and CDR2 are MNHEY and SVGAGI. The CDR3 has 13 residues. V was shortened by 2 bases and J by 10 bases, with 12 bases between the two germline ends. Written as DNA, the CDR3 is TGTGCCAGCAGTTACCAGGGGGGGGGCGAGCAGTTCTTC. Residues: CASSYQGGGEQFF.

The chain couples TRBV2 to TRBJ2-7, with D unclear. The CDR3 contains 13 residues. Germline V gene lookup returns CDR1 SNHLY and CDR2 FYNNEI. V gave up 3 bases and J gave up 2 bases, with 8 bases separating them. In DNA form, the CDR3 reads TGTGCCAGCAGTGATGACACCCCCTACGAGCAGTACTTC. It is translated as CASSDDTPYEQYF.

This clonotype was seen many times. This rearrangement joins TRBV7-2 to TRBJ2-1, with D possibly matching TRBD2 (6 bases). Germline V CDR1 and CDR2: SGHTA, FQGNSA. V was cut by 1 base and J by 13 bases, with 14 bases left in between. The CDR3 consists of 13 residues. The CDR3 coding sequence is TGTGCCAGCAGCTTAGAACTAGCAATTATTCAGTTCTTC. Protein product: CASSLELAIIQFF.

The rearrangement uses TRBV5-1 and TRBJ1-1, with 9 bases fitting TRBD1. The V segment lost 0 bases and the J segment 7 bases; nucleotides outside the gene matches: 4. This CDR3 has 14 residues. CDR1 and CDR2 (germline): SGHRS, YFSETQ. CDR3 loop: CASSLEGQGYEAFF. The DNA for the CDR3 is TGCGCCAGCAGCTTGGAGGGACAGGGTTATGAAGCTTTCTTT.

This chain uses TRBV7-2 with TRBJ2-5; TRBD1 aligns across 12 bases. In germline, CDR1 is SGHTA, CDR2 FQGNSA. J gave up 5 bases and V 5 bases, and 9 bases lay outside the gene matches. The CDR3 covers 16 residues. CDR3 loop: CASSASGTGGFETQYF. CDR3 DNA: TGTGCCAGCAGCGCCTCCGGGACAGGGGGCTTCGAGACCCAGTACTTC.

This clonotype was seen many times. The V gene is TRBV12-3 or TRBV12-4, the J gene TRBJ2-1; TRBD2 matches 10 bases. Trimming at V came to 5 bases and at J to 4 bases, leaving 5 bases not matched to a gene. The CDR3 totals 15 residues. CDR3 bases: TGTGCCAGCAGTCCTAGCGGGGGAGGGTACAATGAGCAGTTCTTC. This sequence encodes CASSPSGGGYNEQFF.

This clonotype was recorded at least ten times. The chain is built from TRBV29-1 and TRBJ2-5, with 7 bases matching TRBD1. This CDR3 comprises 11 residues. With V trimmed by 4 bases and J by 9 bases, 5 bases remained unmatched. Germline V gene lookup returns CDR1 SQVTM and CDR2 ANQGSEA. The CDR3 protein is CSVGTGPSQYF. In DNA, the CDR3 is TGCAGCGTTGGGACAGGCCCGTCCCAGTACTTC.

This clonotype was picked up a small number of times. This chain joins TRBV10-3 and TRBJ2-7, with 14 bases that match TRBD2. Germline V gene sequence: CDR1 ENHRY, CDR2 SYGVKD. There are 16 residues in the CDR3. With V trimmed by 4 bases and J by 2 bases, 4 bases remained unmatched. CDR3 residues: CAISVGTSGGTYEQYF. The CDR3 DNA follows: TGTGCCATCAGTGTAGGGACTAGCGGGGGAACCTACGAGCAGTACTTC.